The source of this TCR beta chain is a study of blood T cells in healthy people across ages (dated by TCRdb to 2014 to 2015). For context, the study as a whole: In model experiments, template switching captured roughly one uniquely barcoded TCR beta cDNA molecule for every two T cells. Age-related changes in TCR beta repertoire diversity were measured in the study by deep sequencing normalized with unique cDNA molecular identifiers. The donors were divided into four age groups: young (average approximately 17 years), middle-aged (under 40), aged (about 56) and long-lived (nearly 85). The study analyzed two additional independent replicas of 1 million unique cDNA reads from the same blood draw for two donors, one aged 18 to 29 and one aged 80 or older.

Systemically healthy Caucasian individuals from Russia, some 36 in total and aged roughly 6 to 95 years, were included as donors. About 9.1 milliliters of peripheral blood were collected from each donor into EDTA-treated Vacutainer tubes. Ficoll-Paque density-gradient centrifugation was used to isolate PBMCs, with at least 7 million obtained per sample. Trizol reagent was used to extract total RNA from PBMCs, with at least 5 micrograms per sample. For every donor, flow cytometry on a PBMC aliquot measured the percentage of naive CD45RAhigh/CD27high T cells. From a lookup of the germline V gene (reference sequence), CDR1 and CDR2 are DFQATT and SNEGSKA. From V the trimming removes 3 bases and from J it removes 3 bases, while the gene matches leave 14 bases of the junction unaccounted for. The CDR3 measures 17 amino acids from cysteine to phenylalanine. Only the CDR3 portion is preserved as DNA: 51 bases, with reading frame beginning at the first base.

The library was built by means of 5' RACE. The run used an Illumina HiSeq 2500. A second roughly 6 to 11 cycle PCR used a sample-barcoded 5' primer and a J-beta primer mix. A template-switch 5' adaptor carrying 12 random nucleotides introduced a unique molecular identifier onto each TCR beta cDNA molecule. At least 2.5 million CDR3-containing paired-end reads were obtained from each sample. First-strand cDNA was synthesized from all RNA with the Mint cDNA synthesis kit, primed by a TRBC-specific oligonucleotide. All cDNA was treated with uracil-DNA glycosylase and then went through a first 18-cycle PCR with the universal primers M1SS and BC2_uni_R. As for how the authors treated the data: Normalization of each sample was performed by random selection of 1 million high-quality reads, each carrying a distinct molecular identifier. Instead of being binned into consensus sequences, reads with shared molecular identifiers were discarded. MiTCR, with a Q25 quality threshold and the strictest error-elimination algorithm, was used for CDR3 identification, clonotype clustering and error correction. A nonparametric unseen species model using Euler transformation provided a lower-bound estimate of total TCR beta diversity. The raw public data were reprocessed by TCRdb itself: fastp quality trimming at Q25, MiXCR clonotype calling, in-frame beta chains only. Rows are combined by CDR3 protein, so each entry shows the most common genes and DNA. These V and J calls originate from TCRdb's pipeline instead of the authors' own analysis. This sample is represented by 760,000 or so distinct CDR3 sequences; more than 20% of them were singletons. The ten biggest clones cover 8% to 10% of the sample.

Remarks on this clonotype: Its specific antigen is unknown. No base quality information exists; no much larger clone differs at one position.

The research as a whole found: Estimates of total diversity from one million sequenced T cells were regarded as lower bounds and underestimates. Observed TCR beta diversity per million T cells fell roughly linearly with age, and a significant reduction was already apparent by age about 43. Conclusive comparison of naive and antigen-experienced compartments was prevented by the profiling of bulk unsorted PBMCs. The CMV infection status of donors was not known, potentially confounding age-related changes in expanded clonotypes. There was a strong correlation between observed TCR beta diversity and the percentage of naive T cells measured by flow cytometry. Compared with the aged group, more naive CD4+ T cells, fewer expanded clones and increased TCR diversity were shown by the long-lived group, suggesting age selection.

This sample was also put to use in a study of T cells of mothers and their children. Reported in the second study: Donors were nine systemically healthy Caucasian individuals: three mothers and their six children. cDNA synthesis consumed the entire amount of extracted RNA, loaded at around 1.5 ug RNA in each 15 ul reaction. In the second PCR, the M1S primer introduced both the sample barcodes and 2-4 random nucleotides. More than 9 million TCR beta CDR3 reads were obtained from each mother, and several million reads were obtained from each child. Thymic selection shapes the output of TCR recombination in a similar way in related and unrelated pairs, and inherited differences have a minor effect. Normalized repertoire overlap was always found to be slightly, but never significantly, higher in related mother-child pairs than in unrelated mother-child pairs. With a sensitivity of about 100 clones per million clonotypes, no persistent microchimeric T cell clones were detected. In the study, deep NGS was used to compare the TCR beta repertoires of mothers and children, and features distinguishing related mother-child pairs from unrelated individuals were sought. Mothers averaged about 40 +/- 4 years of age and children averaged about 10 +/- 4 years. After adapter ligation was performed with NEBNext reagents, the libraries were sequenced on an Illumina HiSeq 2000 with 100+100 nt paired-end reads. To prevent cross-contamination, the mother and child libraries were prepared one month apart and sequenced in separate runs. For each donor, somewhere between about 500,000 and 2,300,000 distinct TCR beta clonotypes were identified. Naive TCR beta clonotypes were estimated from low-frequency clonotypes matched to each donor's FACS-determined naive share, without sorting.

The origin of this receptor is a boy aged 10-17 years in good health. The chain employs TRBV20-1 and TRBJ2-3; 8 bases in between match TRBD1. Sequenced material: blood. The DNA sequence follows: TGCAGTGCTAGTGACCGAGACAGGGGCTATGGAACAGATACGCAGTATTTT. Translated, this is CSASDRDRGYGTDTQYF.